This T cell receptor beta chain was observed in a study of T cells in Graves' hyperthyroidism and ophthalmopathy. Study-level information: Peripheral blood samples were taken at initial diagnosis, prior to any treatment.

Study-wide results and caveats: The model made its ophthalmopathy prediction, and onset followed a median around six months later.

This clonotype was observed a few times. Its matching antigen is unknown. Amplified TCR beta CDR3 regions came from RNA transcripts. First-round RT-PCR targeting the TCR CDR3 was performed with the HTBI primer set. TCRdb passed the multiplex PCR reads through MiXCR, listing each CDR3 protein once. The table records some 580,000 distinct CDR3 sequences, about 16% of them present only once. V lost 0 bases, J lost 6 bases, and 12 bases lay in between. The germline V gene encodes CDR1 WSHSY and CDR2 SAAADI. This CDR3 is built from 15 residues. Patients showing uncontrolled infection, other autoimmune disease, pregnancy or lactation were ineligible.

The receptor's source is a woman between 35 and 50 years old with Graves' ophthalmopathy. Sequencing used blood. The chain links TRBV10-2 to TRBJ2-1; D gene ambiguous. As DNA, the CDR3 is TGCGCCAGCAGTGAGTCCTTCGTCAGCATCAATGAGCAGTTCTTC. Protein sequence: CASSESFVSINEQFF.